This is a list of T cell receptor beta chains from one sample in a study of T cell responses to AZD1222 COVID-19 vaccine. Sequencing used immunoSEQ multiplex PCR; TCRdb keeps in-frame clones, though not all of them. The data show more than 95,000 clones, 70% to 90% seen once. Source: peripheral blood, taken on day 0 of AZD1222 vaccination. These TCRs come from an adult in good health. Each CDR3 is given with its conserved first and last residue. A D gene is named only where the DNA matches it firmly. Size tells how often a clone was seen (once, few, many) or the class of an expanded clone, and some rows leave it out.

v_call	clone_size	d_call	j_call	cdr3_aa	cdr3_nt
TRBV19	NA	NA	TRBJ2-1	CASSALSSYNEQFF	TGTGCCAGTAGTGCCCTGAGCTCCTACAATGAGCAGTTCTTC
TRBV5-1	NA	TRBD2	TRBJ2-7	CASKLAGGRYEQYF	TGCGCCAGCAAACTCGCGGGAGGCCGCTACGAGCAGTACTTC
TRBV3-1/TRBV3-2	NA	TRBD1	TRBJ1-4	CASSQESVRGFGEKLFF	TGTGCCAGCAGCCAAGAGTCTGTCAGGGGGTTCGGGGAAAAACTGTTTTTT
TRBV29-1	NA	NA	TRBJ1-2	CSGKLWDGSNYGYTF	TGCAGCGGTAAACTCTGGGACGGGTCTAACTATGGCTACACCTTC
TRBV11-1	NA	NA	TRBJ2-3	CASSYLTDTQYF	TGTGCCAGCAGCTACCTCACAGATACGCAGTATTTT
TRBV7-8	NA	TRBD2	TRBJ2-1	CASSPIQRERGEQFF	TGTGCCAGCAGCCCCATTCAGCGGGAGAGGGGTGAGCAGTTCTTC
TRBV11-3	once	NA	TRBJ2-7	CASSLGEAYEQYF	TGTGCCAGCAGCTTGGGAGAAGCTTACGAGCAGTACTTC
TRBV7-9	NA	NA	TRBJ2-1	CASSPITNEQFF	TGTGCCAGCAGCCCTATTACCAATGAGCAGTTCTTC
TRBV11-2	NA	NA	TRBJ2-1	CASSPRGDYNEQFF	TGTGCCAGCAGCCCTCGCGGCGACTACAATGAGCAGTTCTTC
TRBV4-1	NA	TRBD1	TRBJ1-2	CASSPWTGGAAGYTF	TGCGCCAGCAGCCCCTGGACAGGGGGCGCGGCTGGCTACACCTTC
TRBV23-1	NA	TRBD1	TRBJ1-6	CASSLRQGSNSPLHF	TGCGCCAGCAGTCTCAGACAGGGCTCGAATTCACCCCTCCACTTT
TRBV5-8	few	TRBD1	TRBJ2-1	CASSPTGGRGNEQFF	TGTGCCAGCAGCCCTACAGGGGGTAGGGGCAATGAGCAGTTCTTC
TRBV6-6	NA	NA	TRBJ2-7	CASSYIQGNYEQYF	TGTGCCAGCAGTTACATCCAGGGTAACTACGAGCAGTACTTC
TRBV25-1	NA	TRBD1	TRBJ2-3	CASSAGQGVSTDTQYF	TGTGCCAGCAGTGCCGGACAGGGCGTCAGCACAGATACGCAGTATTTT
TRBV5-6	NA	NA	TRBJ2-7	CASSYSSSSYEQYF	TGTGCCAGCAGCTACTCCTCGAGCTCCTACGAGCAGTACTTC
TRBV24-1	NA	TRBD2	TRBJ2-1	CATSGVSGGNEQFF	TGTGCCACCAGTGGGGTTAGCGGGGGAAATGAGCAGTTCTTC
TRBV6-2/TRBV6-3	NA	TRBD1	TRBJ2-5	CASSNRGAQYF	TGTGCCAGCAGCAACAGGGGGGCCCAGTACTTC
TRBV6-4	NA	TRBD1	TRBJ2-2	CASKGQPNTGELFF	TGTGCCAGCAAGGGACAGCCGAACACCGGGGAGCTGTTTTTT
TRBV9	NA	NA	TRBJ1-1	CASSATTGDTEAFF	TGTGCCAGCAGCGCCACTACCGGGGACACTGAAGCTTTCTTT
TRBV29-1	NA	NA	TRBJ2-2	CSVGANTGELFF	TGCAGCGTTGGGGCGAACACCGGGGAGCTGTTTTTT
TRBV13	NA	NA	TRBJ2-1	CASSPRHVVEQFF	TGTGCCAGCAGCCCCCGACATGTCGTCGAGCAGTTCTTC
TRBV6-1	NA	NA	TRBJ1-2	CASSEVTDLYGYTF	TGTGCCAGCAGTGAAGTGACGGACCTCTATGGCTACACCTTC
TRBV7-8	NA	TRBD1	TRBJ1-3	CASSSYRGRFSGNTIYF	TGTGCCAGCAGCTCGTACAGGGGAAGGTTCTCTGGAAACACCATATATTTT
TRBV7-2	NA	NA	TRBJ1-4	CASSLVGGGEKLFF	TGTGCCAGCAGCTTAGTTGGTGGAGGTGAAAAACTGTTTTTT
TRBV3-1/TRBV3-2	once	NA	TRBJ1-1	CASSPRGRNTEAFF	TGTGCCAGCAGCCCCAGGGGTCGGAACACTGAAGCTTTCTTT
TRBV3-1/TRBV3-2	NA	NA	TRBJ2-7	CASSWSSYEQYF	TGTGCCAGCAGCTGGAGCTCCTACGAGCAGTACTTC
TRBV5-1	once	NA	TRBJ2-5	CASSPGAQETQYF	TGCGCCAGCAGCCCCGGGGCACAAGAGACCCAGTACTTC
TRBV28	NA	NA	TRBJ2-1	CASRVIASSYNEQFF	TGTGCCAGCAGGGTGATCGCGAGCTCCTACAATGAGCAGTTCTTC
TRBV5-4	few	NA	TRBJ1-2	CASSPTGNYGYTF	TGTGCCAGCAGTCCTACTGGCAACTATGGCTACACCTTC
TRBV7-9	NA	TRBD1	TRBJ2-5	CASSLGDRTGGETQYF	TGTGCCAGCAGCTTGGGGGACAGAACGGGTGGAGAGACCCAGTACTTC
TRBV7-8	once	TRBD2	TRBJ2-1	CASSRAGDSYNEQFF	TGTGCCAGCAGCCGAGCGGGAGATAGTTACAATGAGCAGTTCTTC
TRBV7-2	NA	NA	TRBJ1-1	CASSFQGRNTEAFF	TGTGCCAGCAGCTTTCAGGGTCGGAACACTGAAGCTTTCTTT
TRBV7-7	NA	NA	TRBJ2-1	CASSLGWGLGEQFF	TGTGCTAGCAGCTTAGGTTGGGGGCTTGGTGAGCAGTTCTTC
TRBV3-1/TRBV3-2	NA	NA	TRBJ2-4	CASSSQGNIQYF	TGTGCCAGCAGCTCACAGGGAAACATTCAGTACTTC
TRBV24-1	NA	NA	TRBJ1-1	CATRASSINTEAFF	TGTGCCACCAGGGCATCGTCAATAAACACTGAAGCTTTCTTT
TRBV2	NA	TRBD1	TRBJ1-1	CASTMKKTGRGGRTEAFF	TGTGCCAGCACCATGAAGAAGACAGGGAGGGGAGGCAGGACTGAAGCTTTCTTT